A single sample gave rise to the 29 T cell receptor beta chains below, sequenced in a study of blood T cell repertoires in COVID-19. The data were produced by immunoSEQ multiplex PCR, yet TCRdb's version contains in-frame clones alone and is incomplete. The table includes 300,000 to 450,000 clones, less than 90% detected once. Sequenced: PBMCs or T cells enriched from blood (not recorded which). The receptors derive from a woman younger than 45 who had recovered from COVID-19.

This chain joins TRBV30 and TRBJ1-5; D uncertain. This CDR3 comprises 16 residues. The germline gives CDR1 GTSNPN, CDR2 SVGIG (reference sequence). The V gene lost 4 bases and the J gene lost 0 bases, with 16 bases spanning the gap. Here the CDR3 DNA reads TGTGCCTGGAACGTGAAGGACTGGTTTAGCAATCAGCCCCAGCATTTT. This codes for CAWNVKDWFSNQPQHF.

The chain links TRBV5-6 to TRBJ1-2; TRBD1 matches 8 bases. The CDR3 is 13 residues long. Germline CDR1 reads SGHDT; CDR2 reads YYEEEE. Germline trimming cut 4 bases from V and 7 bases from J; bases unmatched to any gene: 6. Here the CDR3 DNA reads TGTGCCAGCAGCCCGGACAGGGTGGTTGGCTACACCTTC. Its protein is CASSPDRVVGYTF.

The CDR3: CASSQDVYYGYTF. The CDR3 bases are TGTGCCAGCAGCCAAGACGTGTACTATGGCTACACCTTC. V and J are TRBV3-1 (or the pseudogene TRBV3-2) and TRBJ1-2; D gene unclear. This CDR3 has 13 residues. Trimming took 0 bases from V and 3 from J, leaving 5 bases between them. CDR1 and CDR2 (germline): LGHDT, YNNKEL (reference sequence).

The chain combines TRBV19 with TRBJ1-5; D is perhaps TRBD1 (5 bases). From germline, CDR1 is LNHDA and CDR2 SQIVND (reference sequence). The CDR3 spans 15 residues. Between the trimmed V and J ends, which lost 5 bases and 2 bases, there was a span of 13 bases. The CDR3 region is CASSRGDKRNQPQHF. The DNA for the CDR3 is TGTGCCAGTAGTCGGGGGGATAAACGCAATCAGCCCCAGCATTTT.

The rearrangement links TRBV3-1 (or the pseudogene TRBV3-2) to TRBJ1-3, with TRBD1 matching 7 bases. Germline-derived CDR1 and CDR2 are LGHDT and YNNKEL (reference sequence). Trimming at V came to 6 bases and at J to 3 bases, leaving 8 bases not matched to a gene. The CDR3 loop spans 15 amino acids. CDR3 residues: CASRPQGVGGNTIYF. Written as DNA, the CDR3 is TGTGCCAGCAGACCTCAGGGGGTCGGTGGAAACACCATATATTTT.

The chain has TRBV27 and TRBJ2-7; D is uncertain. CDR3 length equals 14 residues. CDR1 is MNHEY, CDR2 SMNVEV, per germline (reference sequence). V was clipped by 0 bases and J by 1 base, with 7 bases between them. Here the CDR3 DNA reads TGTGCCAGCAGTTTATCCAGTCGATCCTACGAGCAGTACTTC. Translated, it gives CASSLSSRSYEQYF.

This chain joins TRBV27 and TRBJ2-7, with 8 bases aligning to TRBD1. V trimming: 5 bases; J trimming: 2 bases; junction bases outside the gene matches: 11. CDR1 MNHEY and CDR2 SMNVEV come from the germline V gene (reference sequence). The CDR3 runs 16 residues. This chain's CDR3 is CASSPQGAGITYEQYF. The CDR3 region has the DNA TGTGCCAGCAGTCCGCAGGGGGCGGGGATCACCTACGAGCAGTACTTC.

This clone occurred a few times. The chain carries TRBV6-5 and TRBJ1-1, with a possible D match to TRBD1 (5 bases). The CDR3 has 16 amino acids. Between the trimmed V and J ends, which lost 2 bases and 6 bases, there was a span of 19 bases. The germline V gene encodes CDR1 MNHEY and CDR2 SVGAGI. CDR3 nucleotide sequence: TGTGCCAGCAGTTACCACCCCTCCCAGGGTATTCCTGAAGCTTTCTTT. Residues: CASSYHPSQGIPEAFF.

The chain couples TRBV15 to TRBJ2-7; TRBD1 agrees at 8 bases. Germline V CDR1 and CDR2: LNHNV, YYDKDF (reference sequence). V trimming: 2 bases; J trimming: 6 bases; junction bases outside the gene matches: 15. The length of the CDR3 is 17 residues. In DNA form, the CDR3 reads TGTGCCACCAGCAGACCGGGGCAGGGGGCGTCGAAGTTCGAGCAGTACTTC. Protein sequence: CATSRPGQGASKFEQYF.

The J gene is TRBJ2-1, the V gene TRBV7-8, with 7 bases matching TRBD2. The germline V gene encodes CDR1 SGHVS and CDR2 FQNEAQ. J lost 4 bases, V lost 6 bases, and 9 bases had no gene match. The CDR3 extends over 15 amino acids. The CDR3 is CASRLGRGLYNEQFF. CDR3 sequence (DNA): TGTGCCAGCAGGCTAGGGCGGGGGTTGTACAATGAGCAGTTCTTC.

CDR3 residues: CASSLGGTGGRETQYF. CDR3 nucleotide sequence: TGTGCCAGCAGCTTGGGGGGGACAGGGGGTCGAGAGACCCAGTACTTC. J is TRBJ2-5 and V is TRBV5-4, with TRBD1 matching 11 bases. Germline loops: CDR1 SGHNT, CDR2 YYREEE (reference sequence). With 0 bases clipped from V and 4 bases from J, the junction kept 5 bases outside the gene matches. The CDR3 totals 16 residues. Using reference TRBV5-4 and TRBJ2-5 for the parts outside the CDR3, the full variable domain is ETGVTQSPTHLIKTRGQQVTLRCSSQSGHNTVSWYQQALGQGPQFIFQYYREEENGRGNFPPRFSGLQFPNYSSELNVNALELDDSALYLCASSLGGTGGRETQYFGPGTRLLVL.

The chain recombines TRBV4-1 with TRBJ1-2, with TRBD1 identical over 12 bases. The CDR3 is made up of 18 amino acids. CDR1 MGHRA and CDR2 YSYEKL come from the germline V gene. Trimming removed 3 bases from V and 0 bases from J; junction bases left unmatched: 8. CDR3 residues: CASSHERDRGRSNYGYTF. In DNA, the CDR3 is TGCGCCAGCAGCCACGAGCGGGACAGGGGGCGGTCTAACTATGGCTACACCTTC.

The chain combines TRBV5-6 with TRBJ1-2; D is unclear. The germline gives CDR1 SGHDT, CDR2 YYEEEE. The CDR3 is made up of 14 amino acids. V lost 3 bases and J lost 2, with 11 bases in between. CDR3 sequence (DNA): TGTGCCAGCAGCTCCGAGGTAGTGAACTATGGCTACACCTTC. Encoded protein: CASSSEVVNYGYTF.

The gene calls are TRBV10-1 and TRBJ2-1; no firm D call. Trimming removed 0 bases at V and 8 bases at J, with 17 bases between. Germline assignment: CDR1 WNHNN and CDR2 SYGVQD (reference sequence). The CDR3 runs 16 residues. The CDR3 bases are TGCGCCAGCAGTGAGTCGGTTAGCTCCCCCCTACATGAGCAGTTCTTC. It is translated as CASSESVSSPLHEQFF.

The genes are TRBV19 and TRBJ1-5; the match to TRBD1 covers 7 bases. CDR1 and CDR2 from the germline V gene are LNHDA and SQIVND (reference sequence). This CDR3 has 14 residues. V lost 5 bases, J lost 0 bases, and 1 base stayed unmatched. CDR3 loop: CASSGTDSNQPQHF. For the CDR3, the DNA is TGTGCCAGTAGTGGGACAGATAGCAATCAGCCCCAGCATTTT.

The chain employs TRBV9 and TRBJ1-4; TRBD1 agrees at 8 bases. Per germline, CDR1 SGDLS and CDR2 YYNGEE. The CDR3 has 15 amino acids. With V trimmed by 4 bases and J by 8 bases, 10 bases remained unmatched. CDR3 bases: TGTGCCAGCAGCCAAAACGCAGGGGGCAGGGAAAAACTGTTTTTT. This sequence encodes CASSQNAGGREKLFF.

The chain recombines TRBV7-9 with TRBJ1-4; D unresolved. This CDR3 spans 13 amino acids. Germline V gene data show CDR1 as SEHNR and CDR2 as FQNEAQ (reference sequence). Trimming removed 2 bases from V and 7 bases from J, with 8 bases in between. The DNA for the CDR3 is TGTGCCAGCAGCTTAACGGGAATTGAAAAACTGTTTTTT. Translated: CASSLTGIEKLFF.

The chain joins TRBV25-1 to TRBJ1-1; 8 nucleotides align to TRBD1. CDR1 and CDR2 from the germline V gene are MGHDK and SYGVNS. The CDR3 consists of 16 residues. Unmatched junction bases numbered 13, after V lost 6 bases and J lost 4 bases. The CDR3 DNA reads TGTGCCAGCAGGGGAGACAGGGGCGGTGGGATCACTGAAGCTTTCTTT. It encodes CASRGDRGGGITEAFF.

The V call is TRBV6-5, the J call TRBJ2-5; TRBD1 aligns across 9 bases. Germline V gene lookup returns CDR1 MNHEY and CDR2 SVGAGI. This CDR3 region has 15 residues. V lost 8 bases and J lost 2; bases outside the gene matches: 9. The chain's CDR3 is CASPRDRAPQETQYF. The CDR3 DNA sequence: TGTGCCAGCCCCCGGGACAGGGCCCCTCAAGAGACCCAGTACTTC.

The J gene is TRBJ1-6, the V gene TRBV19; D is perhaps TRBD1 (6 bases). Trimming shortened V by 2 bases and J by 6 bases, and 11 bases separated the two germline ends. Germline V lookup: CDR1 LNHDA, CDR2 SQIVND (reference sequence). The CDR3 is made up of 15 amino acids. The CDR3 DNA is TGTGCCAGTAGTATAACAGGGTCAGGTAATTCACCCCTCCACTTT. Amino acids: CASSITGSGNSPLHF. Supplemented by reference TRBV19 and TRBJ1-6, the full variable domain reads DGGITQSPKYLFRKEGQNVTLSCEQNLNHDAMYWYRQDPGQGLRLIYYSQIVNDFQKGDIAEGYSVSREKKESFPLTVTSAQKNPTAFYLCASSITGSGNSPLHFGNGTRLTVT.

The chain has TRBV5-1 and TRBJ1-1, with TRBD1 matching 7 bases. There are 16 residues in the CDR3. Germline CDR1 reads SGHRS; CDR2 reads YFSETQ. J lost 4 bases, V lost 0 bases, and 9 bases had no gene match. CDR3 loop: CASSLETGVGSTEAFF. The CDR3 DNA sequence: TGCGCCAGCAGCTTGGAAACAGGGGTAGGTTCCACTGAAGCTTTCTTT.

The CDR3 reads CASSLDVGRTEAFF. The CDR3 coding sequence is TGTGCCAGCAGCTTAGATGTTGGGAGAACCGAAGCTTTCTTT. The chain combines TRBV7-2 with TRBJ1-1; D call uncertain. Germline V CDR1 and CDR2: SGHTA, FQGNSA. Trimming took off 1 base at V and 8 bases at J, with 14 bases between the two ends. CDR3 length: 14 amino acids.

This clone came up once. The CDR3 is CASSSDGTSNTGELFF. In nucleotides, the CDR3 is TGCGCCAGCAGCTCAGATGGGACTTCGAACACCGGGGAGCTGTTTTTT. This chain links TRBV5-1 with TRBJ2-2; weak D call: TRBD2 (6 bases). CDR1 and CDR2 (germline): SGHRS, YFSETQ. Trimming took 3 bases from V and 0 from J, leaving 12 bases between them. This CDR3 region has 16 residues.

The chain combines TRBV5-4 with TRBJ2-5; 9 bases agree with TRBD1. Germline trimming cut 0 bases from V and 5 bases from J; bases unmatched to any gene: 5. This CDR3 is built from 15 residues. Germline-derived CDR1 and CDR2 are SGHNT and YYREEE (reference sequence). CDR3 sequence: CASSLGQGVGETQYF. DNA of the CDR3: TGTGCCAGCAGCTTGGGACAGGGGGTAGGGGAGACCCAGTACTTC. The complete variable domain, with remaining parts taken from reference TRBV5-4 and TRBJ2-5, reads ETGVTQSPTHLIKTRGQQVTLRCSSQSGHNTVSWYQQALGQGPQFIFQYYREEENGRGNFPPRFSGLQFPNYSSELNVNALELDDSALYLCASSLGQGVGETQYFGPGTRLLVL.

J is TRBJ1-2 and V is TRBV20-1; perhaps TRBD1 as D (5 bases). The germline CDR1 and CDR2 sequences are DFQATT and SNEGSKA (reference sequence). The V gene lost 0 bases and the J gene lost 6 bases, with 5 bases spanning the gap. The CDR3 has 11 amino acids. DNA for the CDR3: TGCAGTGCTAGAGACAGGGATGGCTACACCTTC. Encoded protein: CSARDRDGYTF.

This chain links TRBV28 with TRBJ1-5, with no clear D. CDR3 size: 13 residues. Germline CDR1 reads MDHEN; CDR2 reads SYDVKM. V lost 6 bases, J lost 5 bases, and 11 bases lay in between. The CDR3 loop reads CASREFGDQPQHF. The CDR3 nucleotides read TGTGCCAGCAGGGAGTTTGGAGATCAGCCCCAGCATTTT.

The J gene is TRBJ2-5, the V gene TRBV19; maybe TRBD1 (6 bases). Looked up from germline, CDR1 is LNHDA and CDR2 is SQIVND (reference sequence). V lost 9 bases, J lost 7 bases, and 21 bases lay in between. This CDR3 comprises 14 residues. Written as DNA, the CDR3 is TGTGCCAGCCAAAGGGGCACCAGGACAGCGACCCAGTACTTC. The encoded protein is CASQRGTRTATQYF.

The V gene is TRBV12-3 or TRBV12-4, the J gene TRBJ2-3; TRBD2 might be the D (5 bases). The V end lost 3 bases, the J end lost 1 base, and 5 bases lay between the germline ends. The CDR3 has 13 amino acids. CDR3 in amino acids: CASSFGGTDTQYF. Written as DNA, the CDR3 is TGTGCCAGCAGTTTCGGGGGCACAGATACGCAGTATTTT.

This clone was observed a single time. The rearrangement links TRBV27 to TRBJ2-7, with 9 bases matching TRBD1. Germline V lookup: CDR1 MNHEY, CDR2 SMNVEV (reference sequence). The length of the CDR3 is 17 residues. The trim removed 1 base at V and 5 bases at J, leaving 12 bases unmatched. The chain's CDR3 is CASSLFVRDREAHEQYF. The CDR3 bases are TGTGCCAGCAGTTTATTTGTCCGGGACAGGGAGGCCCACGAGCAGTACTTC.